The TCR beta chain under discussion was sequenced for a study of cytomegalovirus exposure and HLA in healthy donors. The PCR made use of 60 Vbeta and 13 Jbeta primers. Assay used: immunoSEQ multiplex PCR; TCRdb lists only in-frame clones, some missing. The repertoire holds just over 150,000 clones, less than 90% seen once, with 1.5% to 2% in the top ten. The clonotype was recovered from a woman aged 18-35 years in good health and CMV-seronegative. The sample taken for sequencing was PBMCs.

The CDR3 DNA sequence: TGTGCCAGCAGCTTGGTCATAGCGGGTGGATCCTACGAGCAGTACTTC. This codes for CASSLVIAGGSYEQYF. The gene calls are TRBV5-6 and TRBJ2-7; 7 bases map to TRBD2. Per germline, CDR1 SGHDT and CDR2 YYEEEE. V lost 0 bases and J lost 1; bases outside the gene matches: 7. The length of the CDR3 is 16 residues.